This TCR beta chain was recorded in a study of T-cell memory formation after mild COVID-19. About the research overall: Among the donors, TCR clusters were largely specific to each donor.

TCRdb re-called the 5' RACE reads through MiXCR, storing one row per CDR3 protein. Of around 320,000 distinct CDR3 sequences in the sample, approximately 20% were seen once. Overall study results and limits: Those CD4+ clones that contracted were mainly in CM and EM (CD8+ ones in EMRA). Clones shrinking from day 15 to 85 showed even CD4/CD8 mixes; later expanders tilted CD4+. Researchers found some responding clones in pre-infection memory, a sign that cross-reactive memory joined.

Germline lookup yields CDR1 MNHEY and CDR2 SVGEGT. This CDR3 contains 12 residues. The germline V and J ends were trimmed by 6 bases and 2 bases, with 8 bases remaining between them. A few counts support this clonotype. Its antigen is undetermined. The clonotype originates from a man aged 18 to 30 who had mild COVID-19 (a few samples of this study predate the infection). Cell type and time point are not known. Material for sequencing was PBMCs or a T cell subset sorted from them (not recorded which). The rearrangement links TRBV6-2 or TRBV6-3 to TRBJ2-7; D gene uncertain. The CDR3 sequence: CASRHRTYEQYF. CDR3 nucleotide sequence: TGTGCCAGCAGGCACCGGACCTACGAGCAGTACTTC.